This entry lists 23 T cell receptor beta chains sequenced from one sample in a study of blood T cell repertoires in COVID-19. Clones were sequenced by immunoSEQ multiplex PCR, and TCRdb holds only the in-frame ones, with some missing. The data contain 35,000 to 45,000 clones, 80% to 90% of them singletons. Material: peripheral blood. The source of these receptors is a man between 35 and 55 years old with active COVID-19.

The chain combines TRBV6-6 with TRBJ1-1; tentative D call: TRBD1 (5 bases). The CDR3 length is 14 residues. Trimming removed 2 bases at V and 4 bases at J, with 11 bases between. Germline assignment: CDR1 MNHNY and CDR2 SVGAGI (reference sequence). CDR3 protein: CASSYPGGTTEAFF. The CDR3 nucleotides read TGTGCCAGCAGTTACCCCGGGGGGACCACTGAAGCTTTCTTT.

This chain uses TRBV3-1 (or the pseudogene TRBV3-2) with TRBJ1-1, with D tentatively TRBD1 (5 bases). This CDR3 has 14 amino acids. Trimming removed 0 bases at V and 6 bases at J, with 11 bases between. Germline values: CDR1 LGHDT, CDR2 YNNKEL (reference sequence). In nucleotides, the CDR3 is TGTGCCAGCAGCCAAGATAGGCGGGGACCTGAAGCTTTCTTT. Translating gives CASSQDRRGPEAFF.

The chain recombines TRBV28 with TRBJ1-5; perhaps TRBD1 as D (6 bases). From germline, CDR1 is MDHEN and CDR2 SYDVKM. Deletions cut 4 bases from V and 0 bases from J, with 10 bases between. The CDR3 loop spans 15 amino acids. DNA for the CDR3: TGTGCCAGCAGTTCGGACAGATATAGCAATCAGCCCCAGCATTTT. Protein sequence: CASSSDRYSNQPQHF.

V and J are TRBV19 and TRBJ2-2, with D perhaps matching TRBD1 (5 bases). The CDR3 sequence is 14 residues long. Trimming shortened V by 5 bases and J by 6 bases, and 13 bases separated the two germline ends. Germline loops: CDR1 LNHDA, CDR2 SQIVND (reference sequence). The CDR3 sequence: CASSLGHRPGELFF. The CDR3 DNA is TGTGCCAGTAGTCTCGGACATCGCCCCGGGGAGCTGTTTTTT.

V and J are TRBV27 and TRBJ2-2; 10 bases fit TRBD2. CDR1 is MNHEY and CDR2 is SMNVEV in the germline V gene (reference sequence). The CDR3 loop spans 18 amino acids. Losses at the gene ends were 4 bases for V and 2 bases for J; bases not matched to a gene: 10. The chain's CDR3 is CASSWLTSGVFNTGELFF. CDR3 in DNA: TGTGCCAGCAGTTGGCTAACTAGCGGGGTTTTTAACACCGGGGAGCTGTTTTTT.

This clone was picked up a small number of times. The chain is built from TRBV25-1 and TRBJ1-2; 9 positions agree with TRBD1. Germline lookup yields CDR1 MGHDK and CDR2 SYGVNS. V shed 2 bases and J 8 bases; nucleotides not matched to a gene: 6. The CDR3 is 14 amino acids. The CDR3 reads CASSEGDRERGYTF. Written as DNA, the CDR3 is TGTGCCAGCAGTGAAGGGGACAGGGAGCGCGGCTACACCTTC.

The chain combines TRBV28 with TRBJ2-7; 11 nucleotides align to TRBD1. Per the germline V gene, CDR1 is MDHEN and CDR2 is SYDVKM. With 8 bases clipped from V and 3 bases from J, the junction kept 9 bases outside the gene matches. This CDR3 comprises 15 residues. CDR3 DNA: TGTGCCAGCGGAACCCCGGGACAGGGGGGCTACGAGCAGTACTTC. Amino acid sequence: CASGTPGQGGYEQYF.

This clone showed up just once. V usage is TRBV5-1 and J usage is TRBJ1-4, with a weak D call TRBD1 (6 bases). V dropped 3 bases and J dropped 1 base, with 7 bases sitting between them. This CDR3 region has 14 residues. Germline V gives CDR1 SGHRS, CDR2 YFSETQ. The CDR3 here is CASSSGVTNEKLFF. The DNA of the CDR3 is TGCGCCAGCAGCTCAGGGGTAACTAATGAAAAACTGTTTTTT.

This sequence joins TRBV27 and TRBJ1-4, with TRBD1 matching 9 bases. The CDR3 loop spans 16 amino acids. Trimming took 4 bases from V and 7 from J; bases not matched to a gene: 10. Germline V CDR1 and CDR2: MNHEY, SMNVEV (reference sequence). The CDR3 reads CASSWRWGQGTEKLFF. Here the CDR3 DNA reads TGTGCCAGCAGTTGGCGGTGGGGACAGGGTACTGAAAAACTGTTTTTT.

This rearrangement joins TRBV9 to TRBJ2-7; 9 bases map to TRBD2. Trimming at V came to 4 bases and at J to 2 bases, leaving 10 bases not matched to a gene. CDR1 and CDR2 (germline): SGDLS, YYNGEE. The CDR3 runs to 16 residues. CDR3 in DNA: TGTGCCAGCAGCCCTAGTGGGGCGGGAGGGCCCTACGAGCAGTACTTC. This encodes CASSPSGAGGPYEQYF.

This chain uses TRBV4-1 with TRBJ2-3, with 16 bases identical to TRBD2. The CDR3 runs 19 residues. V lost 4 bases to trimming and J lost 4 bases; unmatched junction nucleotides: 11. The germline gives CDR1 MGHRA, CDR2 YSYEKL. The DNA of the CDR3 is TGCGCCAGCAGCCTTTCCGGGACTAGCGGGAGGGCCGGAGCAGATACGCAGTATTTT. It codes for CASSLSGTSGRAGADTQYF.

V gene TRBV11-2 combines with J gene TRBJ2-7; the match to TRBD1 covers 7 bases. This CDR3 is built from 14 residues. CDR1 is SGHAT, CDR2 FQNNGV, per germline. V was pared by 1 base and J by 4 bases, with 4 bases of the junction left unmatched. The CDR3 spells CASSLVGGAYEQYF. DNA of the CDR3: TGTGCCAGCAGCTTAGTAGGGGGCGCGTACGAGCAGTACTTC.

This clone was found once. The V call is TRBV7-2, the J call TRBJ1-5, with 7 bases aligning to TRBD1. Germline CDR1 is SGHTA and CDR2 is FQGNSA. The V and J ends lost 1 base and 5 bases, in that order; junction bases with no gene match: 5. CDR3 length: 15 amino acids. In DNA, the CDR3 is TGTGCCAGCAGCTTAGGTTCGACAGGGTATCAGCCCCAGCATTTT. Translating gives CASSLGSTGYQPQHF.

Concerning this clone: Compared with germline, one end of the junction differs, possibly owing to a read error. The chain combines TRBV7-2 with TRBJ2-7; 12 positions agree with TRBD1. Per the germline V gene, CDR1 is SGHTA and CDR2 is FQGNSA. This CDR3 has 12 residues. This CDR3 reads CASSRDRGLLHF. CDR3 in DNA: TGTGCCAGCAGCCGGGACAGGGGGCTCCTCCACTTC.

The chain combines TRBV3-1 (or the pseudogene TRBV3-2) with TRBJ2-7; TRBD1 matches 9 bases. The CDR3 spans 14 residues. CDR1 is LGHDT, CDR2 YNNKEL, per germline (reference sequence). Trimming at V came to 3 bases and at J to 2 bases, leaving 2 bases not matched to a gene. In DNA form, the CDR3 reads TGTGCCAGCAGCCAGTGGGACAGGGCCTACGAGCAGTACTTC. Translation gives CASSQWDRAYEQYF.

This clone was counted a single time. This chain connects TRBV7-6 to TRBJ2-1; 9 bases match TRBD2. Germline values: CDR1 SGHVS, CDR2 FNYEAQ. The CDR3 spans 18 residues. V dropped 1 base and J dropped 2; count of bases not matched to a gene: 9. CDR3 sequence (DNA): TGTGCCAGCAGCTTAGAGCCCCCCGGGACTAGCACCTACAATGAGCAGTTCTTC. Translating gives CASSLEPPGTSTYNEQFF.

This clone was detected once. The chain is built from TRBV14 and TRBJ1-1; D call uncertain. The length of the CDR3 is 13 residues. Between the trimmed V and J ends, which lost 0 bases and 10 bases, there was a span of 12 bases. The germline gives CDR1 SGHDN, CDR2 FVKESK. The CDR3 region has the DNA TGTGCCAGCAGCCAAGATCTCGGGAGGAGAGCTTTCTTT. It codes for CASSQDLGRRAFF. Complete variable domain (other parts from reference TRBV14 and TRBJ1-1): EAGVTQFPSHSVIEKGQTVTLRCDPISGHDNLYWYRRVMGKEIKFLLHFVKESKQDESGMPNNRFLAERTGGTYSTLKVQPAELEDSGVYFCASSQDLGRRAFFGQGTRLTVV.

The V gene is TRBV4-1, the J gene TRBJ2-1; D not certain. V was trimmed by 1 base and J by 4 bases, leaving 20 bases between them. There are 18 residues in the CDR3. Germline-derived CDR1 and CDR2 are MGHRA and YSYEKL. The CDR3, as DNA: TGCGCCAGCAGCCAAGTTGTTGCGACACCTGCCCTATACAATGAGCAGTTCTTC. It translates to CASSQVVATPALYNEQFF.

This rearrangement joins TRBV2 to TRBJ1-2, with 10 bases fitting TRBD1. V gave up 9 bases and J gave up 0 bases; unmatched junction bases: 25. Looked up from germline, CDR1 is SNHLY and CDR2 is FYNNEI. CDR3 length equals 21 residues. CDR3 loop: CARGRQGALRSGRSANYGYTF. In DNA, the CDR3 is TGTGCCAGAGGAAGACAGGGGGCGCTCAGGTCGGGGCGCTCAGCTAACTATGGCTACACCTTC.

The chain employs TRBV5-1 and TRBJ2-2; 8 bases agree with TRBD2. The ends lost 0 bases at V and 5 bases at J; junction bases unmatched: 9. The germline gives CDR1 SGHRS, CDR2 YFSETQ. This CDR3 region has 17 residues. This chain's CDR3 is CASSLAGIAGLTGELFF. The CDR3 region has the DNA TGCGCCAGCAGCTTGGCCGGAATAGCGGGACTAACCGGGGAGCTGTTTTTT.

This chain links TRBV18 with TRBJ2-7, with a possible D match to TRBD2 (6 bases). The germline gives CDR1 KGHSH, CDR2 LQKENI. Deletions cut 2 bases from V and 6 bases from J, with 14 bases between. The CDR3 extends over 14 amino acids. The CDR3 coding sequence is TGTGCCAGCTCACCAACGGGGACTGGGCGCGAGCAGTACTTC. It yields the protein CASSPTGTGREQYF.

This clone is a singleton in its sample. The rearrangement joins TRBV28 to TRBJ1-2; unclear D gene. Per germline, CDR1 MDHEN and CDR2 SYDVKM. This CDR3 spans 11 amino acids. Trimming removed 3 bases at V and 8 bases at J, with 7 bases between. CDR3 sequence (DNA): TGTGCCAGCAGTTTCCGAGAAGGCTACACCTTC. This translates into CASSFREGYTF.

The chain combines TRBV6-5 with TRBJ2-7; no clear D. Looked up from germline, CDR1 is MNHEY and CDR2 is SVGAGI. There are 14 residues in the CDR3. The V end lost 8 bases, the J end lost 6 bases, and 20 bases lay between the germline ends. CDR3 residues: CASSASRRRGEQYF. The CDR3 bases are TGTGCCAGCTCCGCTAGTCGGCGCCGAGGCGAGCAGTACTTC.